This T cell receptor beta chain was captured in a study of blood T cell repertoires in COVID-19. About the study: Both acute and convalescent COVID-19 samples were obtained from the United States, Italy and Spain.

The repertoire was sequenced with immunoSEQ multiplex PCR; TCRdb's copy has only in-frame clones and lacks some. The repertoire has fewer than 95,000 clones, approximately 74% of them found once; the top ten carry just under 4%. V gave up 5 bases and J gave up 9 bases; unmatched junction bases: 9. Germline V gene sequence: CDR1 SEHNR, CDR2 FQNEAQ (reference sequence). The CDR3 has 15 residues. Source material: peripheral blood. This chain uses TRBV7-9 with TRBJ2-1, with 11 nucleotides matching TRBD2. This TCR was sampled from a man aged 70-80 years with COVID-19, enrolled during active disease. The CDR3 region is CASSRLAGGSGEQFF. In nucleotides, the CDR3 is TGTGCCAGCAGCCGTCTAGCGGGAGGTAGTGGTGAGCAGTTCTTC. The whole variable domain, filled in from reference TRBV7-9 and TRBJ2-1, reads DTGVSQNPRHKITKRGQNVTFRCDPISEHNRLYWYRQTLGQGPEFLTYFQNEAQLEKSRLLSDRFSAERPKGSFSTLEIQRTEQGDSAMYLCASSRLAGGSGEQFFGPGTRLTVL.